Listed below are T cell receptor beta chains from one sample, sequenced in a study of cytomegalovirus exposure and HLA in healthy donors. Data came from immunoSEQ multiplex PCR; TCRdb stores just in-frame clones and leaves some out. The sample carries 140,000 or so clones, roughly 75% recorded once. Sequencing was carried out using PBMCs. Receptors originate from a female donor in good health and CMV-seronegative. Each CDR3 is given with its conserved first and last residue. A D gene is named only where the DNA matches it firmly. The size field is filled for only some rows; it gives once, few, many or a size class.

j_call | v_call | clone_size | d_call | cdr3_aa | cdr3_nt
TRBJ1-2 | TRBV5-1 | . | TRBD1 | CASSAAGTGMDYGYTF | TGCGCCAGCAGCGCCGCCGGGACAGGGATGGACTATGGCTACACCTTC
TRBJ1-1 | TRBV2 | . | . | CATRPGGVKNTEAFF | TGTGCCACAAGACCGGGGGGGGTGAAGAACACTGAAGCTTTCTTT
TRBJ2-7 | TRBV30 | once | TRBD2 | CAWSGGTSGYEQYF | TGTGCCTGGAGTGGTGGGACTAGCGGTTACGAGCAGTACTTC
TRBJ1-2 | TRBV28 | once | . | CASSIRGGSGYTF | TGTGCCAGTAGTATCAGGGGAGGGAGTGGCTACACCTTC
TRBJ2-5 | TRBV7-9 | once | TRBD2 | CASSNSGRANYF | TGTGCCAGCAGCAATAGCGGGAGGGCCAACTACTTC
TRBJ2-7 | TRBV6-1 | . | . | CASSVENPYEQYF | TGTGCCAGCAGTGTTGAGAACCCCTACGAGCAGTACTTC
TRBJ1-1 | TRBV6-5 | . | . | CASRGQVMNTEAFF | TGTGCCAGCCGCGGGCAGGTCATGAACACTGAAGCTTTCTTT
TRBJ2-7 | TRBV5-1 | . | TRBD1 | CASSVDRGIDEQYF | TGCGCCAGCAGCGTGGACAGGGGGATAGACGAGCAGTACTTC
TRBJ2-5 | TRBV5-1 | . | . | CASKWGGADETQYF | TGCGCCAGCAAATGGGGGGGGGCGGACGAGACCCAGTACTTC
TRBJ2-1 | TRBV4-2 | . | TRBD2 | CASSQDIFRTSGRMDEQFF | TGTGCCAGCAGCCAAGATATTTTCCGGACTAGCGGGAGGATGGATGAGCAGTTCTTC
TRBJ1-6 | TRBV2 | . | TRBD1 | CASSDLGGGSPLHF | TGTGCCAGCAGTGATCTAGGGGGCGGTTCACCCCTCCACTTT
TRBJ1-1 | TRBV6-5 | . | . | CASSSGLMNPEAFF | TGTGCCAGCAGCTCCGGGTTAATGAACCCTGAAGCTTTCTTT
TRBJ2-1 | TRBV13 | many | . | CASTLLSWHEQFF | TGTGCCAGCACCCTTCTTAGCTGGCATGAGCAGTTCTTC
TRBJ1-5 | TRBV19 | . | TRBD1 | CASSIVGQGSNQPQHF | TGTGCCAGTAGTATAGTGGGACAGGGGAGCAATCAGCCCCAGCATTTT
TRBJ2-6 | TRBV9 | few | . | CASSVSSGANVLTF | TGTGCCAGCAGCGTGAGCTCTGGGGCCAACGTCCTGACTTTC
TRBJ2-7 | TRBV9 | . | TRBD1 | CASSYGQGISEQYF | TGTGCCAGCAGCTACGGACAGGGTATCTCCGAGCAGTACTTC
TRBJ1-2 | TRBV6-1 | . | . | CASSEQATSNYGYTF | TGTGCCAGCAGTGAACAGGCGACCTCTAACTATGGCTACACCTTC
TRBJ2-7 | TRBV29-1 | . | TRBD1 | CSVRGDRGYEQYF | TGCAGCGTTCGGGGGGACAGGGGCTACGAGCAGTACTTC
TRBJ1-5 | TRBV28 | . | . | CASSLNGGVQPQHF | TGTGCCAGCAGTTTGAACGGGGGAGTTCAGCCCCAGCATTTT
TRBJ1-4 | TRBV9 | . | . | CASSDGGIREKLFF | TGTGCCAGCAGCGACGGAGGTATTAGGGAAAAACTGTTTTTT
TRBJ2-1 | TRBV5-1 | . | . | CASSVPTPRNEQFF | TGCGCCAGCAGCGTACCTACCCCTCGCAATGAGCAGTTCTTC
TRBJ1-2 | TRBV7-9 | . | . | CASSPDSLYGYTF | TGTGCCAGCAGCCCGGACAGTCTATATGGCTACACCTTC
TRBJ1-1 | TRBV15 | . | . | CATSRDRAGGTEAFF | TGTGCCACCAGCAGAGACAGGGCGGGAGGCACTGAAGCTTTCTTT
TRBJ1-2 | TRBV28 | . | . | CASSSPAGPNYGYTF | TGTGCCAGCAGTTCCCCGGCAGGTCCTAACTATGGCTACACCTTC
TRBJ1-2 | TRBV14 | . | TRBD1 | CASRKTGFLIGYTF | TGTGCCAGCAGAAAGACAGGGTTCTTGATTGGCTACACCTTC
TRBJ1-4 | TRBV9 | . | . | CASSRAGAEKLFF | TGTGCCAGCAGCCGGGCAGGGGCAGAAAAACTGTTTTTT
TRBJ2-1 | TRBV7-2 | . | TRBD2 | CASRVGGRSSYNEQFF | TGTGCCAGCAGGGTCGGGGGGAGAAGCTCCTACAATGAGCAGTTCTTC
TRBJ1-5 | TRBV30 | . | . | CAWTDKFNQPQHF | TGTGCCTGGACGGACAAATTCAATCAGCCCCAGCATTTT
TRBJ1-1 | TRBV28 | . | . | CASSLSGRGTMNTEAFF | TGTGCCAGCAGTTTAAGCGGCAGGGGCACAATGAACACTGAAGCTTTCTTT
TRBJ1-2 | TRBV7-2 | . | . | CASSPTIYDGYTF | TGTGCCAGCAGCCCTACGATTTATGATGGCTACACCTTC
TRBJ2-1 | TRBV29-1 | few | . | CSVETRVPYNEQFF | TGCAGCGTCGAAACTAGGGTACCCTACAATGAGCAGTTCTTC
TRBJ2-5 | TRBV6-5 | once | TRBD2 | CASSRLAGGQETQYF | TGTGCCAGCAGCAGACTAGCGGGGGGGCAAGAGACCCAGTACTTC
TRBJ2-7 | TRBV7-2 | medium-sized | . | CASAGWAYEQYF | TGTGCCAGCGCAGGGTGGGCCTACGAGCAGTACTTC
TRBJ2-5 | TRBV2 | . | TRBD2 | CASSVTGTSGQETQYF | TGTGCCAGCAGCGTGACCGGGACTAGCGGGCAAGAGACCCAGTACTTC
TRBJ2-2 | TRBV30 | . | . | CAWSVQVRSGELFF | TGTGCCTGGAGTGTACAGGTTCGGTCCGGGGAGCTGTTTTTT
TRBJ2-3 | TRBV5-1 | few | TRBD2 | CASSLARGGGDTQYF | TGCGCCAGCAGCTTGGCGCGCGGGGGAGGAGATACGCAGTATTTT
TRBJ2-7 | TRBV29-1 | . | . | CSVAGVLMEEQYF | TGCAGCGTTGCTGGAGTCTTGATGGAGGAGCAGTACTTC
TRBJ2-1 | TRBV27 | once | . | CASSFPGSYNEQFF | TGTGCCAGCAGTTTCCCGGGCTCCTACAATGAGCAGTTCTTC
TRBJ2-5 | TRBV6-1 | . | . | CASSEPETQYF | TGTGCCAGCAGTGAACCGGAGACCCAGTACTTC
TRBJ2-4 | TRBV19 | . | . | CASRNRVRGNIQYF | TGTGCCAGTCGCAATCGCGTCAGGGGAAACATTCAGTACTTC
TRBJ2-1 | TRBV5-1 | . | TRBD2 | CASSLVGLAGGRSYNEQFF | TGCGCCAGCAGCTTGGTGGGACTAGCGGGAGGAAGATCCTACAATGAGCAGTTCTTC
TRBJ1-2 | TRBV5-1 | . | TRBD1 | CASSSLLTGGGYTF | TGCGCCAGCAGCTCACTATTAACAGGGGGCGGCTACACCTTC
TRBJ2-2 | TRBV11-2 | . | . | CASSTGQNTGELFF | TGTGCCAGCTCAACAGGGCAGAACACCGGGGAGCTGTTTTTT
TRBJ1-5 | TRBV30 | . | . | CAWSVRGQPQHF | TGTGCCTGGAGTGTTAGGGGTCAGCCCCAGCATTTT
TRBJ2-2 | TRBV7-9 | . | . | CASSFRAGGFPGELFF | TGTGCCAGCAGCTTCAGAGCGGGTGGTTTCCCCGGGGAGCTGTTTTTT
TRBJ1-1 | TRBV5-1 | . | . | CASSLADTVNTEAFF | TGCGCCAGCAGCTTGGCTGATACAGTTAACACTGAAGCTTTCTTT
TRBJ1-2 | TRBV10-1 | . | . | CASIRGNYGYPF | TGCGCCAGCATCCGCGGAAACTATGGCTACCCCTTC